One sample yielded the 28 T cell receptor beta chains listed below, sequenced in a study of blood T cell repertoires in COVID-19. Using immunoSEQ multiplex PCR, the repertoire was profiled, and TCRdb retains in-frame clones only, with some absent. The sample lists 250,000 to 300,000 clones; 65% to 90% were seen once. Sequences were obtained from peripheral blood. The receptors were sampled from an older woman with active or convalescent COVID-19.

The DNA of the CDR3 is TGTGCCAGCAGTAGAACTAGCGGGGGGGCATACGAGCAGTACTTC. The encoded protein is CASSRTSGGAYEQYF. This sequence joins TRBV7-2 and TRBJ2-7, with 13 bases identical to TRBD2. This CDR3 has 15 amino acids. CDR1 and CDR2 from the germline V gene are SGHTA and FQGNSA. The V gene end was trimmed by 6 bases and the J gene end by 4 bases; junction bases not matched to a gene: 6.

The chain recombines TRBV9 with TRBJ1-2; 8 bases agree with TRBD1. This CDR3 spans 15 amino acids. The germline gives CDR1 SGDLS, CDR2 YYNGEE. With V trimmed by 0 bases and J by 7 bases, 8 bases remained unmatched. The CDR3 spells CASSVEGRGLGGYTF. The CDR3 DNA reads as TGTGCCAGCAGCGTAGAAGGCAGGGGGCTAGGTGGCTACACCTTC. The complete variable domain, with remaining parts taken from reference TRBV9 and TRBJ1-2, reads DSGVTQTPKHLITATGQRVTLRCSPRSGDLSVYWYQQSLDQGLQFLIQYYNGEERAKGNILERFSAQQFPDLHSELNLSSLELGDSALYFCASSVEGRGLGGYTFGSGTRLTVV.

The chain recombines TRBV7-6 with TRBJ2-3, with D uncertain. V dropped 1 base and J dropped 6 bases, with 17 bases sitting between them. Germline V gene sequence: CDR1 SGHVS, CDR2 FNYEAQ. CDR3 length: 16 residues. The CDR3 is CASSLGQDFILDTQYF. CDR3 in DNA: TGTGCCAGCAGCTTAGGGCAGGATTTTATATTGGATACGCAGTATTTT.

V is TRBV2 and J is TRBJ1-2; 8 bases match TRBD1. Germline V CDR1 and CDR2: SNHLY, FYNNEI. CDR3 size: 14 residues. V shed 6 bases and J 1 base; nucleotides not matched to a gene: 4. CDR3 residues: CASRAGQVNYGYTF. CDR3 nucleotides: TGTGCCAGCAGGGCGGGACAGGTTAACTATGGCTACACCTTC.

The chain employs TRBV7-3 and TRBJ2-7, with 8 bases lining up with TRBD1. The CDR3 has 13 amino acids. CDR1 and CDR2 from the germline V gene are SGHTA and FQGTGA. Trimming removed 5 bases from V and 5 bases from J; junction bases left unmatched: 5. CDR3 in DNA: TGTGCCAGCAGCCCAACAGGGGGGAACGAGCAGTACTTC. It codes for CASSPTGGNEQYF.

J is TRBJ2-3 and V is TRBV11-2; no reliable D call. The V gene's germline CDR1 is SGHAT and CDR2 FQNNGV. The CDR3 sequence is 12 residues long. V lost 5 bases and J lost 7, with 10 bases in between. Here the CDR3 DNA reads TGTGCCAGCAGCACAACCGCCTATACGCAGTATTTT. Protein sequence: CASSTTAYTQYF.

The chain carries TRBV3-1 (or the pseudogene TRBV3-2) and TRBJ2-7; no firm D call. Looked up from germline, CDR1 is LGHDT and CDR2 is YNNKEL (reference sequence). The CDR3 consists of 15 residues. V dropped 0 bases and J dropped 2 bases, with 11 bases sitting between them. CDR3 amino acids: CASSQEPQFTYEQYF. CDR3 DNA sequence: TGTGCCAGCAGCCAAGAGCCACAGTTTACCTACGAGCAGTACTTC.

The chain carries TRBV28 and TRBJ1-1; 7 bases are shared with TRBD1. The trim removed 1 base at V and 8 bases at J, leaving 4 bases unmatched. CDR1 is MDHEN and CDR2 is SYDVKM in the germline V gene. CDR3 length: 13 residues. This CDR3 reads CASSLSDRREAFF. Written as DNA, the CDR3 is TGTGCCAGCAGTTTATCGGACAGGCGGGAAGCTTTCTTT.

The J gene is TRBJ2-7, the V gene TRBV6-2 or TRBV6-3; the match to TRBD1 covers 9 bases. Per germline, CDR1 MNHEY and CDR2 SVGEGT. CDR3 length: 14 residues. V dropped 4 bases and J dropped 6; count of bases not matched to a gene: 7. CDR3 loop: CASSWDREATEQYF. CDR3 coding DNA: TGTGCCAGCAGTTGGGACAGGGAGGCTACCGAGCAGTACTTC.

The chain has TRBV4-2 and TRBJ2-7; D is perhaps TRBD1 (6 bases). Germline CDR1 reads LGHNA; CDR2 reads YNFKEQ. Deletions cut 4 bases from V and 5 bases from J, with 15 bases between. The CDR3 loop spans 14 amino acids. CDR3 DNA: TGTGCCAGCAGCCCCTTCAGGGGAGAAGACGAGCAGTACTTC. Translating gives CASSPFRGEDEQYF.

The J gene is TRBJ2-1, the V gene TRBV7-2; weak D call: TRBD1 (6 bases). Trimming cost V 5 bases and J 9 bases, with 14 bases left between them. The CDR3 has 13 residues. From germline, CDR1 is SGHTA and CDR2 FQGNSA. The CDR3 DNA is TGTGCCAGCAGCCGACAGGAGATGGGTGAGCAGTTCTTC. This gives the protein CASSRQEMGEQFF.

The CDR3 sequence: CASSSGQGNYGYTF. The CDR3 region has the DNA TGTGCCAGCAGTTCGGGACAGGGGAACTATGGCTACACCTTC. This rearrangement joins TRBV6-5 to TRBJ1-2, with 10 positions matching TRBD1. V lost 4 bases, J lost 2 bases, and 1 base stayed unmatched. The germline gives CDR1 MNHEY, CDR2 SVGAGI. This CDR3 is 14 amino acids long.

This rearrangement joins TRBV6-5 to TRBJ1-4, with D possibly matching TRBD1 (6 bases). The V gene lost 0 bases and the J gene lost 7 bases, with 12 bases spanning the gap. Germline lookup yields CDR1 MNHEY and CDR2 SVGAGI. There are 15 residues in the CDR3. The CDR3 sequence is CASSYSGGAPEKLFF. For the CDR3, the DNA is TGTGCCAGCAGTTACTCTGGGGGGGCGCCTGAAAAACTGTTTTTT.

The chain couples TRBV12-5 to TRBJ1-5, with 7 bases that match TRBD1. This CDR3 has 21 amino acids. Trimming took 0 bases from V and 8 from J; bases not matched to a gene: 25. Germline CDR1 is LGHNT and CDR2 is FRNRAP. The CDR3 protein is CASGLVPGALLGDSYTEPQHF. As DNA, the CDR3 is TGTGCTAGTGGTTTGGTACCAGGAGCCTTACTGGGGGACAGTTATACGGAGCCCCAGCATTTT.

This chain uses TRBV2 with TRBJ2-7, with a tentative D call TRBD1 (5 bases). CDR1 and CDR2 (germline): SNHLY, FYNNEI. Trimming took off 4 bases at V and 4 bases at J, with 8 bases between the two ends. CDR3 length: 12 amino acids. This chain's CDR3 is CASSVQAYEQYF. The CDR3, as DNA: TGTGCCAGCAGTGTACAGGCTTACGAGCAGTACTTC.

There are a few counts of this clone. The rearrangement uses TRBV6-2 or TRBV6-3 and TRBJ2-3; possibly TRBD2 for D (6 bases). CDR3 length: 14 residues. The V end lost 6 bases, the J end lost 6 bases, and 16 bases lay between the germline ends. Per the germline V gene, CDR1 is MNHEY and CDR2 is SVGEGT. CDR3 protein: CASSPTGVGDTQYF. In DNA, the CDR3 is TGTGCCAGCAGCCCGACGGGGGTCGGGGATACGCAGTATTTT.

The chain combines TRBV6-1 with TRBJ1-6; 9 nucleotides align to TRBD1. This CDR3 comprises 13 residues. Germline trimming cut 3 bases from V and 9 bases from J; bases unmatched to any gene: 0. CDR1 and CDR2 (germline): MNHNS, SASEGT. The CDR3 region has the DNA TGTGCCAGCAGTGAGGACAGGGGTTCACCCCTCCACTTT. This translates into CASSEDRGSPLHF.

This clone was seen a few times. This chain uses TRBV18 with TRBJ2-7; 7 bases line up with TRBD1. CDR3 length: 13 residues. Germline CDR1 reads KGHSH; CDR2 reads LQKENI. V shed 2 bases and J 7 bases; nucleotides not matched to a gene: 5. Here the CDR3 reads CASSPGSRGEQYF. In DNA, the CDR3 is TGTGCCAGCTCACCAGGATCCAGGGGGGAGCAGTACTTC.

The CDR3, as DNA: TGTGCCAGCAGCCTCTCATTGCCAGGGGCCCCCGGGGAGCTGTTTTTT. Amino acid sequence: CASSLSLPGAPGELFF. The chain links TRBV3-1 (or the pseudogene TRBV3-2) to TRBJ2-2; D possibly corresponds to TRBD1 (6 bases). V lost 4 bases and J 6 bases, leaving 18 bases between the germline ends. Germline loops: CDR1 LGHDT, CDR2 YNNKEL (reference sequence). CDR3 size: 16 residues.

This rearrangement joins TRBV7-2 to TRBJ2-7; the D is unclear. V was pared by 1 base and J by 0 bases, with 7 bases between. Germline values: CDR1 SGHTA, CDR2 FQGNSA. The CDR3 consists of 14 residues. The chain's CDR3 is CASSLDRNSYEQYF. DNA for the CDR3: TGTGCCAGCAGCTTAGACAGAAACTCCTACGAGCAGTACTTC. Using reference TRBV7-2 and TRBJ2-7 for the parts outside the CDR3, the full variable domain is GAGVSQSPSNKVTEKGKDVELRCDPISGHTALYWYRQSLGQGLEFLIYFQGNSAPDKSGLPSDRFSAERTGGSVSTLTIQRTQQEDSAVYLCASSLDRNSYEQYFGPGTRLTVT.

V usage is TRBV6-5 and J usage is TRBJ2-5; D is unclear. The CDR3 contains 11 residues. V was clipped by 6 bases and J by 2 bases, with 4 bases between them. The V gene's germline CDR1 is MNHEY and CDR2 SVGAGI. CDR3 coding DNA: TGTGCCAGCAGGCTACAAGAGACCCAGTACTTC. Its protein is CASRLQETQYF.

The rearrangement uses TRBV7-8 and TRBJ1-1; 8 bases agree with TRBD1. Per the germline V gene, CDR1 is SGHVS and CDR2 is FQNEAQ. The CDR3 runs 15 residues. Trimming cost V 4 bases and J 2 bases; bases outside gene matches: 6. The CDR3 loop reads CASSYRTGSNTEAFF. The CDR3 region has the DNA TGTGCCAGCAGCTACAGGACAGGGAGTAACACTGAAGCTTTCTTT.

This chain joins TRBV18 and TRBJ1-2; D remains ambiguous. Trimming cost V 6 bases and J 5 bases, with 19 bases left between them. CDR1 KGHSH and CDR2 LQKENI come from the germline V gene. This CDR3 contains 15 residues. DNA of the CDR3: TGTGCCAGCTCGCCCGGGAGCGAATTGGGGTATGGCTACACCTTC. Translating gives CASSPGSELGYGYTF.

The CDR3 loop reads CASSPRRGEGSYEQYF. The DNA of the CDR3 is TGTGCCAGCAGCCCCCGTAGAGGGGAGGGTTCCTACGAGCAGTACTTC. The genes are TRBV9 and TRBJ2-7; 7 positions agree with TRBD2. The CDR3 spans 16 residues. J gave up 1 base and V 4 bases, and 11 bases lay outside the gene matches. The germline V gene encodes CDR1 SGDLS and CDR2 YYNGEE.

This chain connects TRBV7-6 to TRBJ2-3; 11 nucleotides align to TRBD2. V lost 1 base to trimming and J lost 1 base; unmatched junction nucleotides: 7. This CDR3 contains 18 residues. CDR1 is SGHVS, CDR2 FNYEAQ, per germline. The CDR3 loop reads CASSLVIAGGPGTDTQYF. Written as DNA, the CDR3 is TGTGCCAGCAGCTTAGTGATAGCGGGGGGGCCGGGCACAGATACGCAGTATTTT.

The chain joins TRBV5-1 to TRBJ2-3, with D perhaps matching TRBD2 (6 bases). This CDR3 contains 15 residues. The ends were cut back, 2 bases at V and 2 bases at J, with 12 bases in the middle. Germline CDR1 and CDR2: SGHRS and YFSETQ. The CDR3 here is CASSLRGGHTDTQYF. CDR3 bases: TGCGCCAGCAGCTTAAGGGGAGGTCACACAGATACGCAGTATTTT.

This clone was seen once. J is TRBJ2-7 and V is TRBV11-2; D gene ambiguous. The V end lost 1 base, the J end lost 0 bases, and 13 bases lay between the germline ends. Germline V gene lookup returns CDR1 SGHAT and CDR2 FQNNGV. This CDR3 region has 16 residues. The CDR3 region is CASSLGFGSGSYEQYF. The CDR3 DNA reads TGTGCCAGCAGCTTAGGGTTTGGTTCGGGCTCCTACGAGCAGTACTTC.

This chain uses TRBV2 with TRBJ2-1, with a possible D match to TRBD1 (6 bases). This CDR3 contains 16 residues. In germline, CDR1 is SNHLY, CDR2 FYNNEI. V lost 3 bases and J lost 4, with 16 bases in between. This CDR3 reads CASSDSGGGFYNEQFF. In DNA, the CDR3 is TGTGCCAGCAGTGATTCTGGGGGCGGCTTTTACAATGAGCAGTTCTTC.